A single sample is the source of the 28 T cell receptor beta chains below, sequenced in a study of shared clonotypes between healthy human individuals. Sequenced by immunoSEQ multiplex PCR; TCRdb stores in-frame clones only, minus some. The sample has about 110,000 clones; about 71% are singletons. Material for sequencing was memory CD8+ T cells sorted from blood. Subset in this sample: CD45RO+ cells pooled with CCR7-negative TemRA cells. The receptors were gathered from a woman in her 30s in good health.

This clone was observed many times. The rearrangement links TRBV28 to TRBJ2-2; 7 nucleotides agree with TRBD1. V lost 3 bases and J lost 1; bases outside the gene matches: 2. The germline gives CDR1 MDHEN, CDR2 SYDVKM. The CDR3 sequence is 15 residues long. The CDR3 spells CASSFGTENTGELFF. The CDR3 DNA sequence: TGTGCCAGCAGTTTCGGGACAGAGAACACCGGGGAGCTGTTTTTT.

Points on this clone: Other DNA sequences in this sample translate to the same CDR3. The V and J genes are TRBV27 and TRBJ1-1; D remains unclear. This CDR3 is 14 amino acids long. Trimming left V 4 bases short and J 1 base short, with 10 bases between. The germline V gene has CDR1 MNHEY and CDR2 SMNVEV (reference sequence). CDR3 protein: CASSSLRGNTEAFF. The CDR3 bases are TGTGCCAGCAGTTCCCTCCGCGGGAACACTGAAGCTTTCTTT.

This chain's CDR3 is CASSPPEGQGVYEQYF. For the CDR3, the DNA is TGTGCCAGCTCACCCCCGGAGGGACAGGGGGTTTACGAGCAGTACTTC. This chain links TRBV18 with TRBJ2-7; 11 positions match TRBD1. CDR1 and CDR2 from the germline V gene are KGHSH and LQKENI. V lost 3 bases, J lost 4 bases, and 8 bases stayed unmatched. The CDR3 runs to 16 residues.

The chain joins TRBV19 to TRBJ1-5; 12 positions match TRBD1. The CDR3 covers 17 residues. Germline V gene lookup returns CDR1 LNHDA and CDR2 SQIVND (reference sequence). V trimming: 4 bases; J trimming: 8 bases; junction bases outside the gene matches: 12. In nucleotides, the CDR3 is TGTGCCAGTAGTACCGGGACAGGGGGCACCCCTTATAAGCCCCAGCATTTT. Residues: CASSTGTGGTPYKPQHF. The entire variable domain, with the rest obtained from reference TRBV19 and TRBJ1-5, is as follows: DGGITQSPKYLFRKEGQNVTLSCEQNLNHDAMYWYRQDPGQGLRLIYYSQIVNDFQKGDIAEGYSVSREKKESFPLTVTSAQKNPTAFYLCASSTGTGGTPYKPQHFGDGTRLSIL.

The chain is built from TRBV27 and TRBJ2-7; possibly TRBD1 for D (6 bases). Germline V gives CDR1 MNHEY, CDR2 SMNVEV (reference sequence). Deletions cut 6 bases from V and 3 bases from J, with 18 bases between. The length of the CDR3 is 15 residues. CDR3 DNA: TGTGCCAGCAGAGATCACAGGGATGGAATCTACGAGCAGTACTTC. Its protein is CASRDHRDGIYEQYF.

The rearrangement uses TRBV7-2 and TRBJ2-3; D gene ambiguous. Trimming pared 1 base from V and 1 base from J, leaving 9 bases between. Germline V gene data show CDR1 as SGHTA and CDR2 as FQGNSA. The CDR3 runs 15 residues. The CDR3 region has the DNA TGTGCCAGCAGCTTAGTTTATCGGGGCACAGATACGCAGTATTTT. Translation gives CASSLVYRGTDTQYF.

This clone was observed at least ten times. The chain combines TRBV6-1 with TRBJ1-5; D is perhaps TRBD1 (6 bases). The CDR3 extends over 15 amino acids. The V end lost 1 base, the J end lost 0 bases, and 7 bases lay between the germline ends. Germline CDR1 is MNHNS and CDR2 is SASEGT. The CDR3 nucleotides are TGTGCCAGCAGTGAAGAAGGGGGTAGCAATCAGCCCCAGCATTTT. Encoded protein: CASSEEGGSNQPQHF.

The genes are TRBV29-1 and TRBJ1-2; 7 bases are a match to TRBD1. This CDR3 spans 10 amino acids. Germline V gives CDR1 SQVTM, CDR2 ANQGSEA. The J segment lost 8 bases and the V segment lost 8 bases, leaving 5 bases of the junction unmatched. CDR3 sequence (DNA): TGCAGCACTACAGGGGCGGGCTACACCTTC. Translating gives CSTTGAGYTF.

The V gene is TRBV7-9, the J gene TRBJ2-3, with 10 bases aligning to TRBD2. V was clipped by 5 bases and J by 5 bases; unmatched bases: 13. Germline V gene data show CDR1 as SEHNR and CDR2 as FQNEAQ (reference sequence). The CDR3 is 17 amino acids. The CDR3 DNA is TGTGCCAGCAGCGACGCGAGTCTAGCGGGAGTGATAGATACGCAGTATTTT. This codes for CASSDASLAGVIDTQYF. Drawing the rest from reference TRBV7-9 and TRBJ2-3, the complete variable domain is DTGVSQNPRHKITKRGQNVTFRCDPISEHNRLYWYRQTLGQGPEFLTYFQNEAQLEKSRLLSDRFSAERPKGSFSTLEIQRTEQGDSAMYLCASSDASLAGVIDTQYFGPGTRLTVL.

V usage is TRBV4-2 and J usage is TRBJ2-1; TRBD1 aligns across 7 bases. CDR3 length: 17 residues. Germline V gives CDR1 LGHNA, CDR2 YNFKEQ. Trimming at V came to 3 bases and at J to 1 base, leaving 9 bases not matched to a gene. The CDR3 nucleotides read TGTGCCAGCAGCCATACCCCCGGGACAGAGTCCTACAATGAGCAGTTCTTC. This codes for CASSHTPGTESYNEQFF.

This chain links TRBV30 with TRBJ2-3; TRBD2 matches 13 bases. After removal of 3 bases from V and 4 bases from J, the junction contained 13 bases not matched to a gene. CDR1 and CDR2 from the germline V gene are GTSNPN and SVGIG (reference sequence). This CDR3 is built from 18 residues. The CDR3 protein is CAWSRLAGGPRLSDTQYF. CDR3 in DNA: TGTGCCTGGAGCCGACTAGCGGGAGGCCCCCGGTTATCAGATACGCAGTATTTT.

The chain employs TRBV4-1 and TRBJ1-1; tentative D call: TRBD1 (5 bases). Germline V lookup: CDR1 MGHRA, CDR2 YSYEKL. V was shortened by 0 bases and J by 0 bases, with 11 bases between the two germline ends. This CDR3 has 16 residues. CDR3 residues: CASSQEGRGVNTEAFF. CDR3 sequence (DNA): TGCGCCAGCAGCCAAGAGGGTCGGGGGGTGAACACTGAAGCTTTCTTT.

The rearrangement joins TRBV25-1 to TRBJ2-7; D unclear. The CDR3 is made up of 12 amino acids. The ends were cut back, 1 base at V and 3 bases at J, with 4 bases in the middle. Germline CDR1 MGHDK, CDR2 SYGVNS. The CDR3, as DNA: TGTGCCAGCAGTGAATTGGGCTACGAGCAGTACTTC. Protein: CASSELGYEQYF.

The genes are TRBV5-1 and TRBJ2-7; D call uncertain. Germline V gene data show CDR1 as SGHRS and CDR2 as YFSETQ. Trimming stripped 0 bases from V and 4 bases from J, with 5 bases between. The CDR3 has 12 amino acids. CDR3 nucleotides: TGCGCCAGCAGCTTGGAAGGGTACGAGCAGTACTTC. Its translation is CASSLEGYEQYF.

This chain uses TRBV5-1 with TRBJ2-1, with 14 bases that match TRBD2. This CDR3 region has 18 residues. Losses at the gene ends were 4 bases for V and 8 bases for J; bases not matched to a gene: 14. The germline V gene has CDR1 SGHRS and CDR2 YFSETQ. The CDR3: CASSPKLGTSGSIHEQFF. Here the CDR3 DNA reads TGCGCCAGCAGCCCCAAGCTCGGGACTAGCGGGAGTATCCATGAGCAGTTCTTC.

DNA of the CDR3: TGTGCCAGCGTCGGACTGGAACCCTACGAGCAGTACTTC. Protein sequence: CASVGLEPYEQYF. The J gene is TRBJ2-7, the V gene TRBV6-1, with D perhaps TRBD2 (5 bases). The CDR3 is made up of 13 amino acids. Germline CDR1 reads MNHNS; CDR2 reads SASEGT. Trimming took 8 bases from V and 2 from J, leaving 13 bases between them.

The rearrangement uses TRBV5-6 and TRBJ1-5; TRBD1 is a possible D gene (5 bases). CDR1 and CDR2 from the germline V gene are SGHDT and YYEEEE. Trimming took off 0 bases at V and 4 bases at J, with 8 bases between the two ends. CDR3 length: 14 amino acids. In nucleotides, the CDR3 is TGTGCCAGCAGCTTGGGTGGGGCTAATCAGCCCCAGCATTTT. Its protein product is CASSLGGANQPQHF.

The rearrangement uses TRBV11-2 and TRBJ2-5, with TRBD1 identical over 9 bases. The J call may not be correct, given that the DNA end is closer to TRBJ2-7. CDR1 and CDR2 (germline): SGHAT, FQNNGV. The CDR3 is 13 residues long. The CDR3 bases are TGTGCCAGCAGCTGGACAGGGGACTACGAGCAGTACTTC. Residues: CASSWTGDYEQYF.

In this sample, this clone turned up a few times. The sample has other DNA sequences that encode this CDR3 too. DNA for the CDR3: TGTGCCACCAGCGTCGACAGGGCTGGCACCGGGGAGCTGTTTTTT. Its translation: CATSVDRAGTGELFF. The chain employs TRBV15 and TRBJ2-2, with 7 bases identical to TRBD1. CDR1 is LNHNV, CDR2 YYDKDF, per germline (reference sequence). The CDR3 contains 15 residues. V was clipped by 5 bases and J by 4 bases; unmatched bases: 7.

This chain joins TRBV5-1 and TRBJ2-7; D not certain. The CDR3 sequence is 11 residues long. The germline V gene encodes CDR1 SGHRS and CDR2 YFSETQ. Trimming removed 4 bases from V and 3 bases from J, with 5 bases in between. CDR3 residues: CASSQHYEQYF. CDR3 coding DNA: TGCGCCAGCAGCCAACACTACGAGCAGTACTTC.

The CDR3 DNA follows: TGTGCCAGCAGCCAAGAGTGTTGCGGGAGCTCCTACAATGAGCAGTTCTTC. Translating gives CASSQECCGSSYNEQFF. This chain uses TRBV14 with TRBJ2-1; 7 bases match TRBD2. V lost 0 bases, J lost 0 bases, and 5 bases stayed unmatched. This CDR3 is built from 17 residues. Germline V gives CDR1 SGHDN, CDR2 FVKESK.

This chain links TRBV4-1 with TRBJ2-5; D is uncertain. This CDR3 comprises 13 residues. Germline V gene lookup returns CDR1 MGHRA and CDR2 YSYEKL. V shed 4 bases and J shed 2 bases, with 8 bases lying between them. The CDR3 bases are TGCGCCAGCAGCCTAGCAGCGCAAGAGACCCAGTACTTC. Translation: CASSLAAQETQYF.

This clone has just one count. The CDR3 is CASSWVVLISDTQYF. DNA of the CDR3: TGTGCCAGCAGCTGGGTAGTTCTAATTTCAGATACGCAGTATTTT. The J gene is TRBJ2-3, the V gene TRBV7-2; D unresolved. Deletions cut 4 bases from V and 4 bases from J, with 15 bases between. CDR1 SGHTA and CDR2 FQGNSA come from the germline V gene. The CDR3 totals 15 residues.

The chain combines TRBV13 with TRBJ2-7; 8 nucleotides agree with TRBD1. Germline assignment: CDR1 PRHDT and CDR2 FYEKMQ (reference sequence). Losses at the gene ends were 1 base for V and 6 bases for J; bases not matched to a gene: 8. The CDR3 sequence is 15 residues long. This CDR3 reads CASSLEGQGAAEQYF. CDR3 DNA sequence: TGTGCCAGCAGCTTAGAAGGCCAGGGGGCTGCCGAGCAGTACTTC.

This chain links TRBV19 with TRBJ1-2, with 9 bases matching TRBD1. Trimming at V came to 3 bases and at J to 8 bases, leaving 10 bases not matched to a gene. The CDR3 totals 15 residues. The germline CDR1 and CDR2 sequences are LNHDA and SQIVND (reference sequence). The CDR3: CASSIGGQGYGGYTF. The DNA for the CDR3 is TGTGCCAGTAGTATTGGTGGACAGGGGTATGGAGGCTACACCTTC.

This clone has just a few counts. The chain employs TRBV14 and TRBJ2-7, with D perhaps assigned TRBD1 or TRBD2 (5 bases each). The CDR3 is 15 amino acids. V lost 1 base to trimming and J lost 7 bases, with 17 bases between them. Germline lookup yields CDR1 SGHDN and CDR2 FVKESK. CDR3 sequence (DNA): TGTGCCAGCAGCCAAGCGGACATTGGGACGAGAGAGCAGTACTTC. Amino acid sequence: CASSQADIGTREQYF.

The table lists this clone with a few counts. This chain joins TRBV6-4 and TRBJ1-5, with D unresolved. In germline, CDR1 is MRHNA, CDR2 SNTAGT. The V and J ends lost 3 bases and 3 bases respectively, with 9 bases between them. The CDR3 is 14 amino acids. The CDR3 nucleotides read TGTGCCAGCAGTGAGGCCGGAAACAATCAGCCCCAGCATTTT. It codes for CASSEAGNNQPQHF.

The chain employs TRBV2 and TRBJ2-7; 7 bases are shared with TRBD1. J was trimmed by 4 bases and V by 5 bases; bases with no gene match: 11. Germline V gene data show CDR1 as SNHLY and CDR2 as FYNNEI. The CDR3 is 15 residues long. The CDR3 spells CASSRDRERRYEQYF. CDR3 in DNA: TGTGCCAGCAGTCGAGACAGGGAAAGGCGGTACGAGCAGTACTTC.